One and the same sample provided the 17 T cell receptor beta chains below, sequenced in a study of tumor-infiltrating lymphocytes in localized non-small cell lung cancer. Repertoires were generated with immunoSEQ multiplex PCR, while TCRdb's copy carries only in-frame clones and drops some. The repertoire consists of thousands of clones, with 74% occurring once and the leading ten covering about 8.9%. Sequenced: uninvolved lung tissue not adjacent to the tumor. The receptors were sampled from a human donor with non-small cell lung cancer.

This clone appeared a few times. This sequence joins TRBV28 and TRBJ2-2; D is perhaps TRBD2 (6 bases). The CDR3 has 16 amino acids. Germline V gives CDR1 MDHEN, CDR2 SYDVKM. Trimming left V 1 base short and J 8 bases short, with 17 bases between. The CDR3 bases are TGTGCCAGCAGTTTATATGGTAGCGGCTCATCGGGGGAGCTGTTTTTT. Protein: CASSLYGSGSSGELFF.

Only one count was recorded for this clone. The chain recombines TRBV28 with TRBJ1-2; possible D gene TRBD1, 5 bases. V lost 7 bases, J lost 8 bases, and 17 bases lay in between. Germline V gene data show CDR1 as MDHEN and CDR2 as SYDVKM. There are 13 residues in the CDR3. The DNA for the CDR3 is TGTGCCAGCACAAGGGATTCAGGGAGCGGCTACACCTTC. Its translation is CASTRDSGSGYTF.

The genes are TRBV18 and TRBJ2-7; D is unresolved. Germline V gene data show CDR1 as KGHSH and CDR2 as LQKENI. There are 14 residues in the CDR3. V lost 2 bases and J 3 bases, leaving 11 bases between the germline ends. The CDR3 region has the DNA TGTGCCAGCTCACCATTGGGTACGGGCTACGAGCAGTACTTC. This translates into CASSPLGTGYEQYF.

This rearrangement joins TRBV7-2 to TRBJ2-5; 7 nucleotides align to TRBD2. CDR3 length: 17 amino acids. The ends lost 3 bases at V and 2 bases at J; junction bases unmatched: 12. The V gene's germline CDR1 is SGHTA and CDR2 FQGNSA. The CDR3 DNA follows: TGTGCCAGCAGCTTGACTAGCCGCCTATCCGGGCAAGAGACCCAGTACTTC. Its protein product is CASSLTSRLSGQETQYF.

The CDR3 DNA reads as TGCGCCAGCAGCTTGGCGATGGGAATGACCTACGAGCAGTACTTC. Its translation is CASSLAMGMTYEQYF. This rearrangement joins TRBV5-1 to TRBJ2-7; D is unclear. V lost 0 bases and J lost 2, with 12 bases in between. Germline V gene sequence: CDR1 SGHRS, CDR2 YFSETQ. The CDR3 is made up of 15 amino acids.

A single count supports this clone. The chain links TRBV6-5 to TRBJ2-7; 10 positions agree with TRBD2. CDR1 MNHEY and CDR2 SVGAGI come from the germline V gene. V lost 0 bases and J lost 2; bases outside the gene matches: 1. There are 15 residues in the CDR3. This chain's CDR3 is CASSYSLAGAYEQYF. As DNA, the CDR3 is TGTGCCAGCAGTTACTCCCTAGCGGGAGCCTACGAGCAGTACTTC.

J is TRBJ1-5 and V is TRBV15; D uncertain. V was shortened by 3 bases and J by 5 bases, with 8 bases between the two germline ends. This CDR3 comprises 13 residues. Germline V lookup: CDR1 LNHNV, CDR2 YYDKDF (reference sequence). The CDR3 DNA sequence: TGTGCCACCAGCAGGCTGCTCGATCAGCCCCAGCATTTT. Protein product: CATSRLLDQPQHF. Supplemented by reference TRBV15 and TRBJ1-5, the full variable domain reads DAMVIQNPRYQVTQFGKPVTLSCSQTLNHNVMYWYQQKSSQAPKLLFHYYDKDFNNEADTPDNFQSRRPNTSFCFLDIRSPGLGDTAMYLCATSRLLDQPQHFGDGTRLSIL.

The chain links TRBV9 to TRBJ2-7, with a weak D call TRBD2 (6 bases). CDR3 length: 16 residues. From germline, CDR1 is SGDLS and CDR2 YYNGEE. The V end lost 2 bases, the J end lost 6 bases, and 21 bases lay between the germline ends. The CDR3 coding sequence is TGTGCCAGCAGCGTCCCCCCGGGCACTAGCTCTTGCGAGCAGTACTTC. It is translated as CASSVPPGTSSCEQYF.

The chain combines TRBV7-2 with TRBJ1-5; the match to TRBD1 covers 8 bases. The CDR3 is 15 amino acids. CDR1 is SGHTA and CDR2 is FQGNSA in the germline V gene. The ends lost 5 bases at V and 6 bases at J; junction bases unmatched: 9. This CDR3 reads CASSLRTGSPQPQHF. The CDR3 nucleotides are TGTGCCAGCAGCCTCCGGACAGGGAGTCCTCAGCCCCAGCATTTT.

The chain recombines TRBV5-1 with TRBJ2-2, with D possibly being TRBD1 (6 bases). CDR3 length: 14 amino acids. Germline V gene lookup returns CDR1 SGHRS and CDR2 YFSETQ. Between the trimmed V and J ends, which lost 6 bases and 4 bases, there was a span of 13 bases. In DNA form, the CDR3 reads TGCGCCAGCACCTTAACAGGGAGCACCGGGGAGCTGTTTTTT. Translation: CASTLTGSTGELFF.

The chain has TRBV30 and TRBJ1-2, with a tentative D call TRBD1 (5 bases). The ends were cut back, 0 bases at V and 8 bases at J, with 22 bases in the middle. CDR3 length equals 16 residues. Germline V lookup: CDR1 GTSNPN, CDR2 SVGIG (reference sequence). CDR3 sequence: CAWSVNLRRGGRGYTF. CDR3 nucleotide sequence: TGTGCCTGGAGTGTCAACCTGAGGCGGGGCGGTCGGGGCTACACCTTC.

This sequence joins TRBV7-6 and TRBJ1-1; D unclear. The length of the CDR3 is 15 residues. With 0 bases removed from V and 3 bases from J, the gap between germline ends came to 11 bases. The germline V gene encodes CDR1 SGHVS and CDR2 FNYEAQ. CDR3 loop: CASSLANSRDTEAFF. The CDR3 region has the DNA TGTGCCAGCAGCTTAGCGAACAGTAGGGACACTGAAGCTTTCTTT.

This clone came up a few times. This sequence joins TRBV30 and TRBJ2-7, with D possibly being TRBD2 (6 bases). The V end lost 3 bases, the J end lost 6 bases, and 9 bases lay between the germline ends. CDR1 is GTSNPN, CDR2 SVGIG, per germline (reference sequence). This CDR3 is built from 11 residues. The CDR3 nucleotides are TGTGCCTGGAGCCCCGGGGGCGAGCAGTACTTC. The encoded protein is CAWSPGGEQYF. The full variable domain, with the rest looked up from reference TRBV30 and TRBJ2-7, is SQTIHQWPATLVQPVGSPLSLECTVEGTSNPNLYWYRQAAGRGLQLLFYSVGIGQISSEVPQNLSASRPQDRQFILSSKKLLLSDSGFYLCAWSPGGEQYFGPGTRLTVT.

The J gene is TRBJ2-7, the V gene TRBV7-2; possibly TRBD2 for D (6 bases). Trimming took 0 bases from V and 2 from J, leaving 11 bases between them. This CDR3 is 15 amino acids long. Germline CDR1 and CDR2: SGHTA and FQGNSA. DNA for the CDR3: TGTGCCAGCAGCTTAGCGGGCGGGGCCCCCTACGAGCAGTACTTC. This sequence encodes CASSLAGGAPYEQYF.

The chain has TRBV4-3 and TRBJ2-7; perhaps TRBD2 as D (5 bases). CDR3 length: 16 amino acids. CDR1 and CDR2 from the germline V gene are LGHNA and YSLEER. V dropped 0 bases and J dropped 0 bases, with 12 bases sitting between them. CDR3 protein: CASSQDYPGSSYEQYF. Written as DNA, the CDR3 is TGCGCCAGCAGCCAAGATTACCCGGGGAGCTCCTACGAGCAGTACTTC.

This chain links TRBV2 with TRBJ2-5; tentative D call: TRBD2 (6 bases). The germline V gene has CDR1 SNHLY and CDR2 FYNNEI. V was trimmed by 4 bases and J by 3 bases, leaving 15 bases between them. The CDR3 contains 15 residues. CDR3 in DNA: TGTGCCAGCAGTGGTGGGGGGAGGTCGAAAGAGACCCAGTACTTC. This translates into CASSGGGRSKETQYF. Based on the CDR3 plus reference TRBV2 and TRBJ2-5, the full variable domain is EPEVTQTPSHQVTQMGQEVILRCVPISNHLYFYWYRQILGQKVEFLVSFYNNEISEKSEIFDDQFSVERPDGSNFTLKIRSTKLEDSAMYFCASSGGGRSKETQYFGPGTRLLVL.

The rearrangement joins TRBV2 to TRBJ2-7; TRBD2 is a possible D gene (7 bases). With 3 bases removed from V and 7 bases from J, the gap between germline ends came to 16 bases. The germline V gene has CDR1 SNHLY and CDR2 FYNNEI. The CDR3 has 14 amino acids. The DNA for the CDR3 is TGTGCCAGCAGTGATAGCCGGGGGGCGAGGGAGCAGTACTTC. It codes for CASSDSRGAREQYF. The complete variable domain, with remaining parts taken from reference TRBV2 and TRBJ2-7, reads EPEVTQTPSHQVTQMGQEVILRCVPISNHLYFYWYRQILGQKVEFLVSFYNNEISEKSEIFDDQFSVERPDGSNFTLKIRSTKLEDSAMYFCASSDSRGAREQYFGPGTRLTVT.